These 17 T cell receptor beta chains were sequenced from one sample in a study of Ad26.COV2.S vaccination and SARS-CoV-2 variants. Using immunoSEQ multiplex PCR, the repertoire was profiled, and TCRdb retains in-frame clones only, with some absent. The sample holds some 39,000 clones, approximately 80% seen once. Sequenced here: peripheral blood, sampled after recovery from COVID-19. Receptor source: a human donor who had recovered from COVID-19.

The gene calls are TRBV5-1 and TRBJ2-5; 7 bases line up with TRBD1. CDR3 length: 14 amino acids. Germline-derived CDR1 and CDR2 are SGHRS and YFSETQ. V lost 0 bases, J lost 6 bases, and 5 bases stayed unmatched. CDR3 in amino acids: CASSLGGQEKTQYF. The CDR3, as DNA: TGCGCCAGCAGCTTGGGTGGACAGGAGAAGACCCAGTACTTC. Variable domain in full (rest from reference TRBV5-1 and TRBJ2-5): KAGVTQTPRYLIKTRGQQVTLSCSPISGHRSVSWYQQTPGQGLQFLFEYFSETQRNKGNFPGRFSGRQFSNSRSEMNVSTLELGDSALYLCASSLGGQEKTQYFGPGTRLLVL.

J is TRBJ2-5 and V is TRBV20-1; D unclear. The V and J ends lost 6 bases and 3 bases respectively, with 8 bases between them. Germline lookup yields CDR1 DFQATT and CDR2 SNEGSKA (reference sequence). This CDR3 has 11 amino acids. CDR3 nucleotides: TGCAGTGCCCTCGAAGAAGAGACCCAGTACTTC. Amino acid sequence: CSALEEETQYF.

The chain recombines TRBV6-5 with TRBJ2-7; 9 bases map to TRBD1. Germline V CDR1 and CDR2: MNHEY, SVGAGI. With 6 bases clipped from V and 3 bases from J, the junction kept 6 bases outside the gene matches. The CDR3 covers 14 residues. CDR3 sequence: CASRRQGGSYEQYV. CDR3 in DNA: TGTGCCAGCAGAAGACAGGGGGGCAGCTACGAGCAGTACGTC.

The chain combines TRBV10-3 with TRBJ1-2; a possible D gene is TRBD1 (5 bases). The length of the CDR3 is 14 residues. The V end lost 0 bases, the J end lost 7 bases, and 12 bases lay between the germline ends. Germline values: CDR1 ENHRY, CDR2 SYGVKD. CDR3 loop: CAISESIPGGGYTF. The CDR3 nucleotides read TGTGCCATCAGTGAGTCGATCCCCGGGGGTGGCTACACCTTC.

This rearrangement joins TRBV13 to TRBJ1-1; D not certain. V was clipped by 7 bases and J by 7 bases, with 16 bases between them. Germline V gene lookup returns CDR1 PRHDT and CDR2 FYEKMQ (reference sequence). This CDR3 has 13 amino acids. The CDR3 DNA reads TGTGCCAGCACCCCGAGGGCAGCCGGTGAAGCTTTCTTT. It yields the protein CASTPRAAGEAFF.

V gene TRBV4-1 combines with J gene TRBJ1-5; TRBD1 matches 11 bases. The CDR3 contains 17 residues. The V segment lost 0 bases and the J segment 7 bases; nucleotides outside the gene matches: 8. Germline V CDR1 and CDR2: MGHRA, YSYEKL. The CDR3 loop reads CASSQDLGQGAGQPQHF. CDR3 coding DNA: TGCGCCAGCAGCCAAGATTTAGGACAGGGGGCAGGGCAGCCCCAGCATTTT.

This chain links TRBV5-1 with TRBJ1-4, with unresolved D. Trimming cost V 4 bases and J 1 base, with 5 bases left between them. CDR1 SGHRS and CDR2 YFSETQ come from the germline V gene. This CDR3 is built from 13 residues. CDR3 DNA sequence: TGCGCCAGCAGCCCAGGAACTAATGAAAAACTGTTTTTT. It encodes CASSPGTNEKLFF.

This clone occurred once. This chain links TRBV20-1 with TRBJ1-5; no clear D gene. Trimming removed 3 bases at V and 1 base at J, with 10 bases between. Germline V CDR1 and CDR2: DFQATT, SNEGSKA (reference sequence). The CDR3 spans 14 residues. CDR3 amino acids: CSASWTGSNQPQHF. In nucleotides, the CDR3 is TGCAGTGCTAGTTGGACGGGAAGCAATCAGCCCCAGCATTTT.

The chain links TRBV29-1 to TRBJ1-1; no clear D gene. Trimming pared 4 bases from V and 0 bases from J, leaving 18 bases between. The V gene's germline CDR1 is SQVTM and CDR2 ANQGSEA. The CDR3 loop spans 16 amino acids. The CDR3 DNA follows: TGCAGCGTTGCTGGCAGCCGGCCTCCTATGAACACTGAAGCTTTCTTT. It yields the protein CSVAGSRPPMNTEAFF.

The V gene is TRBV7-2, the J gene TRBJ2-3; tentative D call: TRBD1 (5 bases). Germline-derived CDR1 and CDR2 are SGHTA and FQGNSA. This CDR3 has 15 residues. Trimming shortened V by 0 bases and J by 4 bases, and 11 bases separated the two germline ends. CDR3 region: CASSLAAGWPDTQYF. DNA of the CDR3: TGTGCCAGCAGCTTAGCGGCAGGGTGGCCAGATACGCAGTATTTT.

This chain joins TRBV6-1 and TRBJ2-7, with D perhaps matching TRBD2 (6 bases). Trimming pared 2 bases from V and 0 bases from J, leaving 20 bases between. From germline, CDR1 is MNHNS and CDR2 SASEGT. The CDR3 is 18 amino acids. As DNA, the CDR3 is TGTGCCAGCAGTGAAAATGCCATCACCGGGACTTACTCCTACGAGCAGTACTTC. This encodes CASSENAITGTYSYEQYF.

The chain couples TRBV7-6 to TRBJ2-1; 7 bases are a match to TRBD1. J lost 11 bases, V lost 8 bases, and 6 bases had no gene match. The CDR3 sequence is 11 residues long. Germline V CDR1 and CDR2: SGHVS, FNYEAQ. CDR3 sequence (DNA): TGTGCCAGCCAGGGGGAAAGGAAGCAGTTCTTC. Translating gives CASQGERKQFF.

This chain connects TRBV11-3 to TRBJ2-5; D may correspond to TRBD1 or TRBD2 (6 bases each). Germline V gene lookup returns CDR1 SGHNT and CDR2 YENEEA. Trimming pared 1 base from V and 3 bases from J, leaving 12 bases between. The CDR3 runs to 15 residues. The CDR3 reads CASSLGGGFEETQYF. In DNA form, the CDR3 reads TGTGCCAGCAGCTTAGGAGGGGGGTTCGAAGAGACCCAGTACTTC. Variable domain in full (rest from reference TRBV11-3 and TRBJ2-5): EAGVVQSPRYKIIEKKQPVAFWCNPISGHNTLYWYLQNLGQGPELLIRYENEEAVDDSQLPKDRFSAERLKGVDSTLKIQPAELGDSAVYLCASSLGGGFEETQYFGPGTRLLVL.

This chain uses TRBV30 with TRBJ1-1; 10 nucleotides agree with TRBD1. This CDR3 comprises 18 residues. Germline V lookup: CDR1 GTSNPN, CDR2 SVGIG (reference sequence). The trim removed 6 bases at V and 1 base at J, leaving 17 bases unmatched. The CDR3: CACTGTGEHFSTNTEAFF. The DNA of the CDR3 is TGTGCCTGTACCGGGACAGGGGAACATTTTTCCACGAACACTGAAGCTTTCTTT.

This clone was seen a few times. The rearrangement links TRBV10-1 to TRBJ1-5; 10 bases fit TRBD1. CDR1 is WNHNN, CDR2 SYGVQD, per germline (reference sequence). J was trimmed by 2 bases and V by 9 bases; bases with no gene match: 16. The CDR3 contains 18 residues. The CDR3 region has the DNA TGCGCCAGTGATTCAACTCTCTCCGGGACAGGGGGCAATCAGCCCCAGCATTTT. Protein sequence: CASDSTLSGTGGNQPQHF.

The chain links TRBV7-8 to TRBJ1-2; D remains ambiguous. Looked up from germline, CDR1 is SGHVS and CDR2 is FQNEAQ. V was clipped by 1 base and J by 2 bases, with 5 bases between them. The length of the CDR3 is 13 residues. In DNA, the CDR3 is TGTGCCAGCAGCTTAGAACACAACTATGGCTACACCTTC. Amino acid sequence: CASSLEHNYGYTF.

The V call is TRBV6-1, the J call TRBJ1-1; 8 nucleotides match TRBD1. Germline values: CDR1 MNHNS, CDR2 SASEGT. This CDR3 has 15 residues. V lost 3 bases and J lost 8; bases outside the gene matches: 11. The CDR3 bases are TGTGCCAGCAGTGAGACAGGGGTAGGGAGACAGGAAGCTTTCTTT. As protein: CASSETGVGRQEAFF.